The clone carrying this T cell receptor (beta chain) was seen ten or more times. Its target is unknown. Patients were excluded because of uncontrolled infection, other autoimmune disease, pregnancy or lactation. Clinical symptoms, serum thyroxine and TRAb, thyroid ultrasound and orbital computed tomography were used for the diagnoses. Regions amplified from RNA transcripts were the TCR beta CDR3 regions. The HTBI primer set served for first-round RT-PCR of the TCR CDR3. Using its own MiXCR run on the multiplex PCR reads, TCRdb lists one record per CDR3 protein. The sample gives 500,000 to 700,000 distinct CDR3 sequences, over 15% of which show up once; around 19% is in the top ten. This sample stems from a study of T cells in Graves' hyperthyroidism and ophthalmopathy. Overall study: The initial diagnosis was the point when peripheral blood was collected, ahead of any treatment. Study-level points and caveats: Blood samples included most of the expanded thyroid clonotypes exceeding 0.001.

The sequence derives from a woman aged 18-29 years with Graves' hyperthyroidism. Specimen: blood.

CDR3 residues: CAISDPGFSNEQFF. As DNA, the CDR3 is TGTGCCATCAGTGATCCGGGGTTTAGTAATGAGCAGTTCTTC. The V and J genes are TRBV10-3 and TRBJ2-1, with D possibly TRBD2 on 5 matching bases. There are 14 residues in the CDR3. Trimming shortened V by 3 bases and J by 7 bases, and 13 bases separated the two germline ends. Germline loops: CDR1 ENHRY, CDR2 SYGVKD.